These 30 T cell receptor beta chains share one sample of origin, sequenced in a study of blood T cell repertoires in COVID-19. This table comes from immunoSEQ multiplex PCR, and its TCRdb copy is limited to in-frame clones, with some not included. The sample shows a few hundred thousand clones, around 89% of them seen only once. The sequencing input was peripheral blood. Receptors originate from a woman aged 50 to 65 with COVID-19, enrolled during active disease.

The J gene is TRBJ2-1, the V gene TRBV14, with 10 bases aligning to TRBD2. Trimming took 0 bases from V and 10 from J; bases not matched to a gene: 9. The CDR3 runs 16 residues. Germline CDR1 reads SGHDN; CDR2 reads FVKESK. In DNA form, the CDR3 reads TGTGCCAGCAGCCAAGATATGAGCGGGAGGGCCAAAGAGCAGTTCTTC. This gives the protein CASSQDMSGRAKEQFF.

This clone appeared a few times. The V and J genes are TRBV7-9 and TRBJ2-7; TRBD2 aligns across 12 bases. Germline trimming cut 3 bases from V and 0 bases from J; bases unmatched to any gene: 3. This CDR3 region has 16 residues. The germline gives CDR1 SEHNR, CDR2 FQNEAQ (reference sequence). The CDR3 spells CASSFPGLAGSYEQYF. The CDR3 DNA reads TGTGCCAGCAGCTTCCCGGGACTAGCGGGCTCCTACGAGCAGTACTTC.

Of note for this clone: Other nucleotide sequences in the sample specify the same CDR3. This chain connects TRBV5-1 to TRBJ2-2; D unresolved. With 4 bases removed from V and 1 base from J, the gap between germline ends came to 2 bases. The CDR3 runs 12 residues. Per the germline V gene, CDR1 is SGHRS and CDR2 is YFSETQ. CDR3 nucleotides: TGCGCCAGCAGCCTGAACACCGGGGAGCTGTTTTTT. This codes for CASSLNTGELFF.

This clone was seen only once. The chain is built from TRBV24-1 and TRBJ1-5; perhaps TRBD1 as D (5 bases). Trimming pared 5 bases from V and 5 bases from J, leaving 12 bases between. The CDR3 runs 14 residues. Looked up from germline, CDR1 is KGHDR and CDR2 is SFDVKD. In DNA, the CDR3 is TGTGCCACCAGTGCGGCATCGGGGGATCAGCCCCAGCATTTT. It is translated as CATSAASGDQPQHF.

The rearrangement links TRBV7-9 to TRBJ1-1; 9 bases match TRBD1. The junction had 8 bases not matched to a gene; V was cut back by 5 bases and J by 1 base. Germline V CDR1 and CDR2: SEHNR, FQNEAQ (reference sequence). CDR3 length equals 16 residues. The CDR3 region is CASSPMPGQGNTEAFF. In nucleotides, the CDR3 is TGTGCCAGCAGCCCGATGCCGGGACAGGGGAACACTGAAGCTTTCTTT.

This chain connects TRBV21-1 to TRBJ2-1; TRBD2 reflects the table's D call only, with no check against the DNA. TRBV21-1 is annotated as a pseudogene. This CDR3 spans 15 amino acids. The CDR3 is CASSKDSSRHNEQFF. DNA for the CDR3: TGTGCCAGCAGCAAAGATTCTAGTCGCCACAATGAGCAGTTCTTC.

V gene TRBV10-3 combines with J gene TRBJ2-7; TRBD1 aligns across 10 bases. CDR3 length: 16 residues. Germline CDR1 is ENHRY and CDR2 is SYGVKD. Losses at the gene ends were 0 bases for V and 1 base for J; bases not matched to a gene: 3. DNA of the CDR3: TGTGCCATCAGTGAGTCAGGGGACAGGGGTTCCTACGAGCAGTACTTC. This translates into CAISESGDRGSYEQYF.

The rearrangement links TRBV27 to TRBJ2-6; tentatively, D is TRBD1 (5 bases). Germline values: CDR1 MNHEY, CDR2 SMNVEV (reference sequence). The CDR3 length is 15 residues. Trimming took off 3 bases at V and 4 bases at J, with 10 bases between the two ends. The CDR3 DNA reads as TGTGCCAGCAGTTTTAAGGGGTCGGGGGCCAACGTCCTGACTTTC. Its translation is CASSFKGSGANVLTF.

This chain links TRBV2 with TRBJ2-3, with 14 nucleotides matching TRBD2. The germline gives CDR1 SNHLY, CDR2 FYNNEI. This CDR3 comprises 20 residues. V shed 4 bases, J shed 4 bases, and the junction held 16 bases outside the gene matches. The CDR3, as DNA: TGTGCCAGCAGTGGAGTTCCGGGACTAGCGGGAGTTCAGATGTCAGATACGCAGTATTTT. It translates to CASSGVPGLAGVQMSDTQYF.

The chain uses TRBV10-2 and TRBJ2-7, with D tentatively TRBD2 (6 bases). CDR1 and CDR2 (germline): WSHSY, SAAADI. The CDR3 is 16 residues long. V lost 3 bases to trimming and J lost 5 bases, with 20 bases between them. CDR3 in DNA: TGCGCCAGCAGTGAAGTTGGGCGGGGAGTCAGGGACGAGCAGTACTTC. It codes for CASSEVGRGVRDEQYF.

The V gene is TRBV2, the J gene TRBJ2-7; 10 positions match TRBD1. Germline CDR1 SNHLY, CDR2 FYNNEI. This CDR3 has 14 residues. Losses at the gene ends were 7 bases for V and 0 bases for J; bases not matched to a gene: 3. CDR3 sequence (DNA): TGTGCCAGCACCCGGGACAGGGGCTCCTACGAGCAGTACTTC. Its translation: CASTRDRGSYEQYF.

The CDR3 DNA reads TGTGCCAGTAGTAAGTCCGTGGGAACAACGGGAGGAAACACCATATATTTT. Translated, it gives CASSKSVGTTGGNTIYF. The rearrangement uses TRBV19 and TRBJ1-3, with D unresolved. From germline, CDR1 is LNHDA and CDR2 SQIVND (reference sequence). V lost 4 bases, J lost 4 bases, and 20 bases lay in between. The CDR3 has 17 amino acids.

The genes are TRBV5-8 and TRBJ1-1; weak D call: TRBD1 (6 bases). V shed 0 bases and J shed 5 bases, with 17 bases lying between them. The CDR3 is 16 amino acids. Germline V gene data show CDR1 as SGHTS and CDR2 as YDEGEE. This CDR3 reads CASSLGRGGFRTEAFF. The CDR3 bases are TGTGCCAGCAGCTTGGGGAGGGGGGGATTTCGGACTGAAGCTTTCTTT.

V is TRBV30 and J is TRBJ1-4; 9 nucleotides line up with TRBD1. CDR1 and CDR2 from the germline V gene are GTSNPN and SVGIG (reference sequence). Germline trimming cut 4 bases from V and 2 bases from J; bases unmatched to any gene: 2. The CDR3 loop spans 14 amino acids. In DNA form, the CDR3 reads TGTGCCTGGACAACAGGGGGCACTAATGAAAAACTGTTTTTT. This sequence encodes CAWTTGGTNEKLFF.

CDR3 DNA sequence: TGTGCCAGCAGTCGAGACTACCGAATGTACTTC. This encodes CASSRDYRMYF. The chain carries TRBV2 and TRBJ2-7, with a possible D match to TRBD2 (5 bases). The CDR3 spans 11 residues. Trimming removed 5 bases at V and 12 bases at J, with 14 bases between. The V gene's germline CDR1 is SNHLY and CDR2 FYNNEI.

This clone occurred once. The chain carries TRBV5-4 and TRBJ2-1; 9 bases are shared with TRBD2. Germline V gene sequence: CDR1 SGHNT, CDR2 YYREEE (reference sequence). This CDR3 contains 13 residues. V gave up 8 bases and J gave up 5 bases; unmatched junction bases: 5. CDR3 nucleotide sequence: TGTGCCAGTGCTCGCGGGAGGGACAATGAGCAGTTCTTC. Protein sequence: CASARGRDNEQFF.

The chain uses TRBV20-1 and TRBJ2-3; D call uncertain. V gave up 4 bases and J gave up 0 bases, with 8 bases separating them. The CDR3 extends over 13 amino acids. Germline V CDR1 and CDR2: DFQATT, SNEGSKA (reference sequence). The CDR3: CSATETSTDTQYF. In DNA form, the CDR3 reads TGCAGTGCTACTGAGACTAGCACAGATACGCAGTATTTT.

The chain couples TRBV18 to TRBJ2-1; D possibly corresponds to TRBD1 (6 bases). Trimming left V 0 bases short and J 2 bases short, with 8 bases between. Germline-derived CDR1 and CDR2 are KGHSH and LQKENI. This CDR3 region has 15 residues. The CDR3 spells CASSPPTGTYNEQFF. CDR3 nucleotide sequence: TGTGCCAGCTCACCACCAACAGGGACCTACAATGAGCAGTTCTTC. The variable domain in full, with the rest retrieved from reference TRBV18 and TRBJ2-1, is NAGVMQNPRHLVRRRGQEARLRCSPMKGHSHVYWYRQLPEEGLKFMVYLQKENIIDESGMPKERFSAEFPKEGPSILRIQQVVRGDSAAYFCASSPPTGTYNEQFFGPGTRLTVL.

The chain uses TRBV6-5 and TRBJ2-7; maybe TRBD2 (6 bases). CDR1 MNHEY and CDR2 SVGAGI come from the germline V gene. This CDR3 comprises 12 residues. V was pared by 5 bases and J by 5 bases, with 10 bases between. Here the CDR3 DNA reads TGTGCCAGCAGTCGCAGGGAGGACGAGCAGTACTTC. Translation gives CASSRREDEQYF.

The genes are TRBV4-1 and TRBJ1-1, with TRBD1 as a possible D gene (5 bases). This CDR3 has 13 residues. Trimming pared 6 bases from V and 3 bases from J, leaving 11 bases between. Germline V CDR1 and CDR2: MGHRA, YSYEKL. The CDR3 loop is CASRPQGDTEAFF. Written as DNA, the CDR3 is TGCGCCAGCAGACCCCAGGGTGACACTGAAGCTTTCTTT.

This chain links TRBV19 with TRBJ2-3; TRBD2 matches at 8 bases. CDR3 length: 16 residues. Per the germline V gene, CDR1 is LNHDA and CDR2 is SQIVND (reference sequence). V was clipped by 4 bases and J by 1 base; unmatched bases: 7. The CDR3 is CASSTLSLAGTDTQYF. The CDR3, as DNA: TGTGCCAGTAGTACTCTCTCACTAGCGGGCACAGATACGCAGTATTTT. The full variable domain, in which reference TRBV19 and TRBJ2-3 provide the parts outside the CDR3, is DGGITQSPKYLFRKEGQNVTLSCEQNLNHDAMYWYRQDPGQGLRLIYYSQIVNDFQKGDIAEGYSVSREKKESFPLTVTSAQKNPTAFYLCASSTLSLAGTDTQYFGPGTRLTVL.

The chain links TRBV6-2 or TRBV6-3 to TRBJ1-1; D possibly corresponds to TRBD1 (6 bases). Trimming left V 0 bases short and J 1 base short, with 12 bases between. Germline V lookup: CDR1 MNHEY, CDR2 SVGEGT. The CDR3 runs 16 residues. This CDR3 is CASSYSRGRQNTEAFF. CDR3 in DNA: TGTGCCAGCAGTTACTCGAGGGGGAGACAGAACACTGAAGCTTTCTTT.

The chain is built from TRBV11-2 and TRBJ2-7; D remains unclear. The CDR3 is 13 residues long. The V end was cut by 6 bases, the J end by 6 bases, with 15 bases between. Germline V CDR1 and CDR2: SGHAT, FQNNGV. CDR3 sequence: CASRPVILGEQYF. In DNA, the CDR3 is TGTGCCAGCAGACCGGTTATTCTAGGCGAGCAGTACTTC.

J is TRBJ2-1 and V is TRBV19; TRBD2 agrees at 10 bases. The J segment lost 3 bases and the V segment lost 4 bases, leaving 6 bases of the junction unmatched. There are 16 residues in the CDR3. Per the germline V gene, CDR1 is LNHDA and CDR2 is SQIVND (reference sequence). In DNA form, the CDR3 reads TGTGCCAGTAGTAGCGCTAGCGGGAGTTTCTACAATGAGCAGTTCTTC. Protein: CASSSASGSFYNEQFF.

This chain connects TRBV7-2 to TRBJ1-2; D possibly corresponds to TRBD1 (6 bases). Trimming shortened V by 1 base and J by 7 bases, and 22 bases separated the two germline ends. The CDR3 has 17 amino acids. Germline CDR1 and CDR2: SGHTA and FQGNSA. The CDR3 DNA sequence: TGTGCCAGCAGCTTAGTCAACCTTCGGCTGTTGGGGGCTGGCTACACCTTC. As protein: CASSLVNLRLLGAGYTF.

The CDR3 bases are TGTGCCAGTAGTACGGGACAGGGGCATTCGGGCTACACCTTC. The encoded protein is CASSTGQGHSGYTF. The chain links TRBV19 to TRBJ1-2, with 10 positions matching TRBD1. Germline V gene sequence: CDR1 LNHDA, CDR2 SQIVND (reference sequence). Germline trimming cut 4 bases from V and 8 bases from J; bases unmatched to any gene: 7. The CDR3 has 14 amino acids.

The V call is TRBV5-1, the J call TRBJ2-7, with 8 bases matching TRBD2. CDR1 is SGHRS, CDR2 YFSETQ, per germline. J gave up 1 base and V 0 bases, and 3 bases lay outside the gene matches. The CDR3 covers 15 residues. CDR3 in amino acids: CASSLAGGRSYEQYF. DNA for the CDR3: TGCGCCAGCAGCTTGGCTGGCGGGAGGTCCTACGAGCAGTACTTC.

This clone has a single count. This chain links TRBV27 with TRBJ1-3; TRBD1 matches at 10 bases. The germline gives CDR1 MNHEY, CDR2 SMNVEV (reference sequence). The CDR3 totals 18 residues. V shed 1 base, J shed 3 bases, and the junction held 9 bases outside the gene matches. CDR3 in amino acids: CASSLLTGGDLFGNTIYF. The CDR3 DNA reads TGTGCCAGCAGTTTATTGACAGGGGGCGACCTCTTTGGAAACACCATATATTTT.

J is TRBJ2-1 and V is TRBV18; D may be TRBD1 (6 bases). The CDR3 is 13 residues long. CDR1 is KGHSH and CDR2 is LQKENI in the germline V gene. The ends were cut back, 6 bases at V and 8 bases at J, with 14 bases in the middle. The CDR3 here is CASSLGQSDEQFF. The CDR3 nucleotides are TGTGCCAGCTCGCTGGGACAATCCGATGAGCAGTTCTTC.

This chain joins TRBV29-1 and TRBJ1-2; 9 bases align to TRBD1. The J segment lost 6 bases and the V segment lost 1 base, leaving 6 bases of the junction unmatched. Germline values: CDR1 SQVTM, CDR2 ANQGSEA. The CDR3 is 14 amino acids. CDR3 region: CSVEVRQGVDGYTF. The CDR3, as DNA: TGCAGCGTTGAAGTACGACAGGGGGTAGATGGCTACACCTTC.